The T cell receptor (beta chain) described here comes from a study of shared clonotypes between healthy human individuals (dated by TCRdb to 2018 to 2020). For the study in its entirety: A few men and a couple of women, aged 18 to 49 years, made up the cohort. For each donor, three plates each were used for CD4 naive and CD4 memory, two plates were used for CD8 naive, and one plate was used for CD8 memory. Blood TCR repertoires of several healthy adults were deeply sequenced to estimate repertoire size and the extent of clonotype sharing between individuals. To increase sequencing depth and limit assay-specific biases, different laboratories used diverse techniques to prepare libraries and sequence TCR repertoires. Between about 0.85 and 9.5 billion PBMCs per donor were obtained by leukapheresis.

Using the deep immunoSEQ assay, TCR CDR3 regions were amplified from genomic DNA by multiplex PCR. For each cell subset, the extracted genomic DNA was distributed evenly across all wells of several immunoSEQ 96-well plates, and each plate served as one replicate. Each replicate PCR for sorted subsets received approximately 220 ng genomic DNA, equal to 30,000 or so T cell genomes. Purified libraries were quantified with a Qubit 3.0 fluorometer, sized on a Bioanalyzer 2100, and re-quantified with the KAPA Library Quantification kit. Every immunoSEQ 96-well plate was sequenced on a separate single-read 150-cycle Illumina NextSeq 550 flow cell. The original methods were these. Because the immunoSEQ output held only junctional sequences and lacked quality scores, the filtering could not match the filtering applied to full-length reads. Sequences were annotated with PyIR, a Python wrapper for IgBLAST v1.9, and V/J genes and CDR3 were assigned using IMGT germline references. Reads were filtered out if the reads had weak V/J assignments (E-value above 1e-6), no CDR3, stop codons, out-of-frame junctions, or ambiguous translated residues. V3J clonotypes were defined as sequences sharing the same inferred V gene, J gene, and CDR3 amino acid sequence. The percentage overlap between two repertoires was calculated by dividing the number of shared unique clonotypes by the size of the smaller repertoire. RTK rarefaction, the Chao1 estimator, and Recon v2.1 estimates of unobserved clonotypes were used to assess repertoire richness. Generation probabilities for all TCRbeta clonotypes obtained by the gDNA method from four donors were computed using OLGA. This is the immuneACCESS table as TCRdb keeps it, with only in-frame sequences that have V and J called. A part of the clones is gone; compared with another copy, unresolved V genes explain less than half, and the rest is unexplained. The V and J calls and the clone size are those of that table, but D and trimming were determined from the DNA. The sample table lists approximately 2,300,000 clones, around 93% of them with a count of one. Of the sample, approximately 0.4% falls within the top ten clones.

With regard to this clone: What antigen it recognizes has not been identified. Qualities for individual bases were not recorded, and no much larger clone is one base off.

The investigation overall reported the following: Even with the large sequencing depth, rarefaction of the sorted-subset datasets indicated that sequencing was incomplete. Clonotypes shared by all four sorted-subset donors showed higher generation probabilities than non-shared clonotypes. Sampling was limited to blood, and TCR repertoires in tissue likely differ from TCR repertoires in blood. Naive subsets generally had larger estimated clonotype richness than memory subsets. The genetic and exposure-history diversity represented was limited by the small number of donors. Sharing across a handful of donors was observed for around 5% of naive CD4, about 3.2% of naive CD8, 2% to 2.5% of memory CD4, and about 0.4% of memory CD8 clonotypes. Pairwise subsampling indicated that sequencing depth was expected to affect the degree of clonotype sharing among donors.

Donors were healthy HIV-negative adults with no recently reported acute infections or vaccinations. Every donor was a Caucasian adult residing in Nashville, Tennessee, USA. CD4+ T cells were enriched by magnetic negative selection, after which naive cells were positively selected on CD45RA and the negative fraction was taken as the memory subset. After blood collection by leukapheresis, PBMCs were isolated using Ficoll-Histopaque density gradient centrifugation and then cryopreserved in the vapor phase of liquid nitrogen. Analytical flow cytometry was used to check the purity and quantity of each magnetically sorted T cell population. Genomic DNA was isolated from each sorted fraction and quantified by UV absorbance on a Nanodrop 2000c. The clonotype originates from a man aged 18 to 29 in good health. Some clones in this sample may be carry-over from other donors' samples. Sequenced: naive CD4+ T cells from PBMCs. Reading the label with the study, this specimen's cell subset or site is: CD45RA+ positively selected.

CDR3 protein: CATSRPTAGVNTLAFF. The bases read TGTGCCACCAGCAGACCCACCGCCGGGGTTAATACATTGGCTTTCTTT. The sequence is built from TRBV15 and TRBJ1-1, with the D gene not confidently named. Its CDR3 holds 16 amino acids, cysteine through phenylalanine. The retained sequence is limited to the CDR3, 48 bases, with the frame set at the first base. CDR1 and CDR2, looked up from the germline V gene (reference sequence), are LNHNV and YYDKDF. Trimming takes 2 bases from V and 11 bases from J, and the germline ends sit 24 bases apart.